This T cell receptor (beta chain) came from a study of T cells in tuberculosis. CDR3 size: 15 residues. V lost 6 bases and J lost 0; bases outside the gene matches: 5. The germline V gene encodes CDR1 MNHEY and CDR2 SVGAGI. Findings of the study overall: The stringent gate may have excluded weak CD1B-GMM tetramer binders.

No alpha-beta pairing information exists for these sequences. Measured with immunoSEQ multiplex PCR; TCRdb has only the in-frame clones, and not every one. This table has approximately 58,000 clones, around 90% appearing once. Cells were sorted from thawed PBMC rested overnight and stained with GMM-loaded CD1B tetramer, viability dye and anti-CD3. The CD1B tetramers carried C32 glucose monomycolate purified from Rhodococcus equi. About 100,000 tetramer-negative cells were sorted from each donor. J is TRBJ2-1 and V is TRBV6-5; 7 bases line up with TRBD2. The sequence was collected from an adult woman with latent tuberculosis. Input material: CD1b-GMM tetramer-negative cells sorted from PBMCs. CDR3 in amino acids: CASRGLESSYNEQFF. Here the CDR3 DNA reads TGTGCCAGCAGAGGACTAGAGAGCTCCTACAATGAGCAGTTCTTC.